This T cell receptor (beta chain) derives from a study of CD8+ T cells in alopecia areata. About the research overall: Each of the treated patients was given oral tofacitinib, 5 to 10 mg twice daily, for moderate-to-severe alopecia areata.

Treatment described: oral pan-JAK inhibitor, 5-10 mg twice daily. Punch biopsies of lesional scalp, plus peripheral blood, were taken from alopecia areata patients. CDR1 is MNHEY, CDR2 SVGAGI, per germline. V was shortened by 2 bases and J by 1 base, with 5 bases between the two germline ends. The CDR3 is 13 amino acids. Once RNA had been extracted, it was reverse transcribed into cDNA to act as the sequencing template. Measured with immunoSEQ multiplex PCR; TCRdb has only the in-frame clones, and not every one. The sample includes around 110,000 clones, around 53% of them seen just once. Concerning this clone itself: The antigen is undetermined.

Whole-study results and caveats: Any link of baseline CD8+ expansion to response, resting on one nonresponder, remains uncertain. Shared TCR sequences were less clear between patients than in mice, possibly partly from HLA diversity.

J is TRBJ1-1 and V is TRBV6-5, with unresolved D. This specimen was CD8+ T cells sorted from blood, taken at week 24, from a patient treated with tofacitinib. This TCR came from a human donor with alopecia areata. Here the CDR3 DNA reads TGTGCCAGCAGTTACATCGGGAACACTGAAGCTTTCTTT. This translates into CASSYIGNTEAFF.